This TCR beta chain was captured by sequencing in a study of Ad26.COV2.S vaccination and SARS-CoV-2 variants. Study context: The donor belonged to the COV1001 Ad26.COV2.S trial arm. Into the muscle, Ad26.COV2.S was dosed once or twice, 56 days apart. Study results and limitations: Marked by substantial breadth, spike-specific CD8+ and CD4+ T cell responses were reportedly seen after vaccination. With respect to non-spike TCR breadth, vaccine and placebo recipients were similar.

The treatment was: over 15 received Ad26.COV2.S at low or high dose, single or two shots; 5 received placebo; per-sample allocation not given. The samples date from day 63 after the first vaccine or placebo injection. Germline V gene lookup returns CDR1 SGHRS and CDR2 YFSETQ. This CDR3 comprises 14 residues. V was trimmed by 0 bases and J by 5 bases, leaving 10 bases between them. Clones were sequenced by immunoSEQ multiplex PCR, and TCRdb holds only the in-frame ones, with some missing. The table has just over 350,000 clones, roughly 84% seen once; the top ten hold 3% to 4%. Remarks on this clone: What it binds is not known.

This chain links TRBV5-1 with TRBJ2-3, with D perhaps given as TRBD1 or TRBD2 (5 bases each). This sample comprised peripheral blood, obtained in a trial of Ad26.COV2.S vaccine versus placebo. The origin of this receptor is a person between 18 and 65 years old who received the Ad26.COV2.S COVID-19 vaccine or a placebo. The CDR3 region is CASSLGIGGDTQYF. CDR3 in DNA: TGCGCCAGCAGCTTGGGAATTGGGGGAGATACGCAGTATTTT.